The sample holds one count of the clone carrying this T cell receptor (beta chain). Its matching antigen is unknown. This record belongs to a study of cytomegalovirus exposure and HLA in healthy donors. PCR was performed using 60 Vbeta and 13 Jbeta primers. Under the authors' procedure: Counted up in a later analysis, unique TCR beta chains came to around 80 million, with roughly 11 million shared. TCRdb's table, derived via immunoSEQ multiplex PCR, lists solely in-frame clones and lacks some. For V, J and clone size, that table is used; D and trimming come from the DNA. This table holds around 130,000 clones, 65% to 80% found once. Study outcomes and limitations: It was reported that the classifier diagnosed cytomegalovirus status with high specificity and sensitivity in both the original and validation cohorts.

The CDR3 totals 18 residues. V was clipped by 6 bases and J by 4 bases, with 28 bases between them. Germline V gene sequence: CDR1 SGDLS, CDR2 YYNGEE. The chain couples TRBV9 to TRBJ1-2, with D perhaps matching TRBD1 (5 bases). The sequence was collected from a woman aged 30 to 39 in good health and CMV-seronegative. Sequencing input: PBMCs. The CDR3 here is CASTSQQGPLNFGYGYTF. As DNA, the CDR3 is TGTGCCAGCACCTCCCAGCAGGGCCCTCTCAACTTCGGCTATGGCTACACCTTC.